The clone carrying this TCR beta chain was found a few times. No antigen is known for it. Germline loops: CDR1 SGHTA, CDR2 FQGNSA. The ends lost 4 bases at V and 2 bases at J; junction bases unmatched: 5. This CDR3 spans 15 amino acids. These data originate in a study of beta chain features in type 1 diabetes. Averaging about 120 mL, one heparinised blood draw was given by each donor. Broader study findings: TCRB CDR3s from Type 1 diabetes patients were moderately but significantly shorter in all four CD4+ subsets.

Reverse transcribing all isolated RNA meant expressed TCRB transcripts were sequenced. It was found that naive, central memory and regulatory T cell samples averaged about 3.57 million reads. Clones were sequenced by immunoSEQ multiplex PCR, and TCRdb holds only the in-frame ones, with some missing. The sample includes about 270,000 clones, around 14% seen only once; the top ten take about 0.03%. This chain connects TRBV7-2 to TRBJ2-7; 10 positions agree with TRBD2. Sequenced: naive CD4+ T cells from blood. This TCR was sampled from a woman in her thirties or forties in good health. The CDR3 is CASSSGLAVTYEQYF. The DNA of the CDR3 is TGTGCCAGCAGCTCCGGACTAGCGGTTACCTACGAGCAGTACTTC.